One sample yielded the 17 T cell receptor beta chains listed below, sequenced in a study of OX40 agonist ivuxolimab in advanced cancers. Repertoires were generated with immunoSEQ multiplex PCR, while TCRdb's copy carries only in-frame clones and drops some. Found here are about 64,000 clones, about 86% of them singletons; the top ten hold about 1.9%. The specimen was CD4+ or CD8+ T cells sorted from blood, collected in a trial of the OX40 agonist ivuxolimab. The receptors stem from an adult with an advanced solid tumor such as melanoma, head and neck, liver or kidney cancer.

This rearrangement joins TRBV5-5 to TRBJ2-7; 9 bases are a match to TRBD1. Germline V CDR1 and CDR2: SGHKS, YYEKEE (reference sequence). The CDR3 has 15 amino acids. Trimming cost V 4 bases and J 4 bases; bases outside gene matches: 9. CDR3 amino acids: CASSQGGTGPYEQYF. As DNA, the CDR3 is TGTGCCAGCAGCCAAGGCGGGACAGGGCCGTACGAGCAGTACTTC.

In its sample, this clone was seen once. The chain combines TRBV21-1 with TRBJ2-1; the tabulated D call, TRBD2, remains unverified against the DNA. TRBV21-1 is designated a pseudogene. The CDR3 has 17 amino acids. Written as DNA, the CDR3 is TGTGCCAGCAGCAAAGCGCTAGGGACTAGCCGGATCGGCGAGCAGTTCTTC. Translated: CASSKALGTSRIGEQFF.

The gene calls are TRBV5-4 and TRBJ2-3; 7 bases match TRBD2. CDR1 is SGHNT and CDR2 is YYREEE in the germline V gene (reference sequence). V shed 1 base, J shed 1 base, and the junction held 12 bases outside the gene matches. The CDR3 sequence is 18 residues long. Written as DNA, the CDR3 is TGTGCCAGCAGCTTGAGAACGGCAAGCGGGATCGGCACAGATACGCAGTATTTT. Amino acids: CASSLRTASGIGTDTQYF.

The chain combines TRBV6-1 with TRBJ2-5; maybe TRBD1 (5 bases). The CDR3 is made up of 12 amino acids. Germline V gives CDR1 MNHNS, CDR2 SASEGT. V dropped 3 bases and J dropped 4 bases, with 6 bases sitting between them. The CDR3 DNA reads TGTGCCAGCAGTGATCAGGGAGAGACCCAGTACTTC. This gives the protein CASSDQGETQYF.

The V call is TRBV7-8, the J call TRBJ1-2; D perhaps matches TRBD1 (6 bases). The CDR3 spans 13 residues. CDR1 is SGHVS and CDR2 is FQNEAQ in the germline V gene. The V end was cut by 6 bases, the J end by 7 bases, with 15 bases between. CDR3: CASRPTGMSGYTF. The CDR3 DNA follows: TGTGCCAGCAGACCAACAGGGATGAGTGGCTACACCTTC. The full variable domain, completed using reference TRBV7-8 and TRBJ1-2, is GAGVSQSPRYKVAKRGQDVALRCDPISGHVSLFWYQQALGQGPEFLTYFQNEAQLDKSGLPSDRFFAERPEGSVSTLKIQRTQQEDSAVYLCASRPTGMSGYTFGSGTRLTVV.

V usage is TRBV5-1 and J usage is TRBJ1-2, with D tentatively TRBD1 (5 bases). CDR3 length: 13 amino acids. The germline CDR1 and CDR2 sequences are SGHRS and YFSETQ. Trimming stripped 2 bases from V and 2 bases from J, with 7 bases between. The CDR3: CASSFDSNYGYTF. The CDR3 DNA reads TGCGCCAGCAGCTTCGACAGCAACTATGGCTACACCTTC.

V gene TRBV6-5 combines with J gene TRBJ1-5; no firm D call. The CDR3 loop spans 12 amino acids. Germline V gene sequence: CDR1 MNHEY, CDR2 SVGAGI. Trimming shortened V by 10 bases and J by 6 bases, and 13 bases separated the two germline ends. CDR3 protein: CATPGPSQPQHF. CDR3 DNA: TGTGCCACCCCCGGGCCTTCTCAGCCCCAGCATTTT.

The chain couples TRBV30 to TRBJ2-7; D uncertain. In germline, CDR1 is GTSNPN, CDR2 SVGIG (reference sequence). V gave up 7 bases and J gave up 1 base, with 11 bases separating them. This CDR3 contains 12 residues. CDR3 sequence reads: CAFLTESYEQYF. The CDR3 nucleotides read TGTGCCTTCCTAACAGAATCCTACGAGCAGTACTTC.

The chain has TRBV19 and TRBJ1-5, with D hard to call. The CDR3 runs 14 residues. V was pared by 5 bases and J by 5 bases, with 13 bases between. Looked up from germline, CDR1 is LNHDA and CDR2 is SQIVND (reference sequence). CDR3 bases: TGTGCCAGTAGTTTTGCGCTAAAGGATCAGCCCCAGCATTTT. Protein: CASSFALKDQPQHF.

This chain uses TRBV19 with TRBJ2-5; 11 bases line up with TRBD2. From germline, CDR1 is LNHDA and CDR2 SQIVND (reference sequence). J gave up 2 bases and V 4 bases, and 6 bases lay outside the gene matches. The CDR3 runs 16 residues. The CDR3 protein is CASSTVAGGGQETQYF. The CDR3 DNA reads as TGTGCCAGTAGTACAGTAGCGGGGGGGGGTCAAGAGACCCAGTACTTC. The full variable domain, completed using reference TRBV19 and TRBJ2-5, is DGGITQSPKYLFRKEGQNVTLSCEQNLNHDAMYWYRQDPGQGLRLIYYSQIVNDFQKGDIAEGYSVSREKKESFPLTVTSAQKNPTAFYLCASSTVAGGGQETQYFGPGTRLLVL.

The chain links TRBV15 to TRBJ1-1, with TRBD1 matching 9 bases. The CDR3 has 19 residues. Losses at the gene ends were 0 bases for V and 1 base for J; bases not matched to a gene: 12. Germline V lookup: CDR1 LNHNV, CDR2 YYDKDF (reference sequence). The CDR3 sequence is CATSRDYYRGQGKNTEAFF. In DNA, the CDR3 is TGTGCCACCAGCAGAGATTATTACAGGGGGCAAGGAAAGAACACTGAAGCTTTCTTT.

The rearrangement links TRBV6-6 to TRBJ2-1; the match to TRBD2 covers 9 bases. The V segment lost 5 bases and the J segment 4 bases; nucleotides outside the gene matches: 9. The CDR3 spans 16 residues. Germline loops: CDR1 MNHNY, CDR2 SVGAGI (reference sequence). CDR3 DNA sequence: TGTGCCAGCAGTACTTATAGCGGGAGCATATACAATGAGCAGTTCTTC. This gives the protein CASSTYSGSIYNEQFF.

In DNA form, the CDR3 reads TGTGCCAGCAGTGATGTCGGGCGGTTCAATCAGCCCCAGCATTTT. Protein sequence: CASSDVGRFNQPQHF. V is TRBV6-1 and J is TRBJ1-5; D is uncertain. Trimming pared 3 bases from V and 3 bases from J, leaving 12 bases between. The germline V gene has CDR1 MNHNS and CDR2 SASEGT. The CDR3 spans 15 residues.

This chain joins TRBV27 and TRBJ2-7; D tentatively fits TRBD1 or TRBD2 (5 bases each). This CDR3 comprises 14 residues. In germline, CDR1 is MNHEY, CDR2 SMNVEV (reference sequence). V lost 2 bases and J lost 4, with 12 bases in between. CDR3 in amino acids: CASSLRFWGYEQYF. For the CDR3, the DNA is TGTGCCAGCAGTTTAAGGTTTTGGGGGTACGAGCAGTACTTC.

Concerning this clone: The sample carries other DNA sequences with the same CDR3. The V and J genes are TRBV11-3 and TRBJ2-5, with D perhaps TRBD2 (6 bases). Germline loops: CDR1 SGHNT, CDR2 YENEEA. V was cut by 1 base and J by 2 bases, with 14 bases left in between. The CDR3 spans 16 residues. For the CDR3, the DNA is TGTGCCAGCAGCTTAGGACGGCGGGGCGCTCAAGAGACCCAGTACTTC. As protein: CASSLGRRGAQETQYF.

Comment on this clone: The sample contains more than one DNA sequence encoding this CDR3. The chain carries TRBV7-9 and TRBJ2-5, with a possible D match to TRBD2 (7 bases). This CDR3 has 14 amino acids. Germline V gives CDR1 SEHNR, CDR2 FQNEAQ (reference sequence). V shed 3 bases and J shed 1 base, with 9 bases lying between them. The chain's CDR3 is CASSLGGGQETQYF. The CDR3 DNA reads TGTGCCAGCAGCTTGGGAGGGGGCCAAGAGACCCAGTACTTC.

This clone was found once. A junction end diverges from the germline sequence, so it may reflect a read error. The chain carries TRBV30 and TRBJ1-1; possibly TRBD1 for D (5 bases). Germline-derived CDR1 and CDR2 are GTSNPN and SVGIG (reference sequence). This CDR3 comprises 13 residues. DNA for the CDR3: TGTGCCGGGACCCGTACGAGGGCCGAGGAAGGTTTCTTT. It is translated as CAGTRTRAEEGFF.